This is a list of T cell receptor beta chains from one sample in a study of T cells in Graves' hyperthyroidism and ophthalmopathy. Each CDR3 protein gets one entry after TCRdb re-called the multiplex PCR reads with MiXCR. The table records approximately 610,000 distinct CDR3 sequences, 15% to 20% of them present only once. The specimen was blood. Source of these receptors: a woman under 30 with Graves' hyperthyroidism. CDR3s include the opening cysteine and the closing phenylalanine or tryptophan. D genes are given only for firm matches. The size field is filled for only some rows; it gives once, few, many or a size class.

D gene | clone size | J gene | V gene | CDR3 DNA | CDR3 protein
NA | many | TRBJ2-7 | TRBV6-5 | TGTGCCAGCAGTTACTATAAAGGGGCGATGGGGGAGCAGTACTTC | CASSYYKGAMGEQYF
NA | NA | TRBJ2-2 | TRBV15 | TGTGCCAGCCAAGGGGCCTTGAACACCGGGGAGCTGTTTTTT | CASQGALNTGELFF
NA | many | TRBJ1-1 | TRBV15 | TGTGCCACCAGCAGAGGAGGTTTTCCTGAAGCTTTCTTT | CATSRGGFPEAFF
NA | NA | TRBJ1-2 | TRBV7-9 | TGTGCCAGCATGCCAGGGAACTATGGCTACACCTTC | CASMPGNYGYTF
TRBD1 | few | TRBJ2-1 | TRBV16 | TGTGCCAGCAGCCAATGGAAGGACAGGGGGCCCTACAATGAGCAGTTCTTC | CASSQWKDRGPYNEQFF
NA | many | TRBJ2-5 | TRBV7-2 | TGTGCCAGCACCCAACCGACACTTCAAGAGACCCAGTACTTC | CASTQPTLQETQYF
TRBD1 | NA | TRBJ1-4 | TRBV11-2 | TGTGCCAGCAGCTTAGGGGGACAGGGAACTAATGAAAAACTGTTTTTT | CASSLGGQGTNEKLFF
NA | many | TRBJ1-4 | TRBV30 | TGTGCCTGGAGTGTACGCATTCATGAAAAACTGTTTTTT | CAWSVRIHEKLFF
TRBD1 | NA | TRBJ1-2 | TRBV12-3/TRBV12-4 | TGTGCCAGCAGCCAGGGACAGGAAAATGGCTACACCTTC | CASSQGQENGYTF
NA | NA | TRBJ1-5 | TRBV7-9 | TGTGCCAGCAGTGGACAGCTCAATCAGCCCCAGCATTTT | CASSGQLNQPQHF
NA | many | TRBJ1-2 | TRBV6-2/TRBV6-3 | TGTGCCAGCAGCTTGCAGGATTTCTATGGCTACACCTTC | CASSLQDFYGYTF
NA | many | TRBJ2-1 | TRBV6-1 | TGTGCCAGCAGCCCCAAATCCCAGAGCTCCTACAATGAGCAGTTCTTC | CASSPKSQSSYNEQFF
TRBD1 | NA | TRBJ1-2 | TRBV18 | TGTGCCAGCTCACGGGACAGAGAGAACTATGGCTACACCTTC | CASSRDRENYGYTF
NA | many | TRBJ2-5 | TRBV20-1 | TGCAGTGCTAGACCCTTGGGGGAGACCCAGTACTTC | CSARPLGETQYF
TRBD2 | NA | TRBJ2-2 | TRBV7-2 | TGTGCCAGCACCCAAACACTAGCGGGAAGGACCGGGGAGCTGTTTTTT | CASTQTLAGRTGELFF
TRBD2 | NA | TRBJ2-1 | TRBV20-1 | TGCAGTGCTAGAGATACTAGCGGGAGACGCAATGAGCAGTTCTTC | CSARDTSGRRNEQFF
NA | NA | TRBJ2-7 | TRBV6-1 | TGTGCCAGCAGTGAAGCTCCCAGACAGGTCTCCTACGAGCAGTACTTC | CASSEAPRQVSYEQYF
NA | NA | TRBJ2-7 | TRBV7-9 | TGTGCCAGCAGCGTAGGAGTTGATTTCGAGCAGTACTTC | CASSVGVDFEQYF
NA | NA | TRBJ1-1 | TRBV6-2/TRBV6-3 | TGTGCCAGCACCCTACCGACAGGTTTAGGCCGTAACACTGAAGCTTTCTTT | CASTLPTGLGRNTEAFF
NA | few | TRBJ2-7 | TRBV3-1 | TGTGCCAGCAGCCAGTACGAGAGCTCCTACGAGCAGTACTTC | CASSQYESSYEQYF
TRBD1 | NA | TRBJ2-7 | TRBV4-3 | TGCGCCAGCAGCCACGGCCCAAGACAGGGGAACTACGAGCAGTACTTC | CASSHGPRQGNYEQYF
TRBD2 | many | TRBJ2-7 | TRBV28 | TGTGCCAGCAGTTTATGGGGACTAGCGCCCTACGAGCAGTACTTC | CASSLWGLAPYEQYF
NA | many | TRBJ2-3 | TRBV20-1 | TGCAGTGCCCCTGGGGCGGGGCTCACAGATACGCAGTATTTT | CSAPGAGLTDTQYF
TRBD1 | few | TRBJ1-2 | TRBV29-1 | TGCAGCGTTCACGGGGGGGGACAGCCTTTCGAGGCTTATGGCTACACCTTC | CSVHGGGQPFEAYGYTF
NA | NA | TRBJ2-7 | TRBV7-9 | TGTGCCAGCAGCCCACAGGGAATACAATCCTACGAGCAGTACTTC | CASSPQGIQSYEQYF
NA | many | TRBJ2-7 | TRBV2 | TGTGCCAGCAGTAGAACTCGGGACACCTCCTACGAGCAGTACTTC | CASSRTRDTSYEQYF
TRBD1 | many | TRBJ1-2 | TRBV2 | TGTGCCAGCAGCGATACGGGACAGACTAACTATGGCTACACCTTC | CASSDTGQTNYGYTF
TRBD1 | NA | TRBJ2-5 | TRBV4-1 | TGCGCCAGCAGCCAAGCAGGGGGCAAAGAGACCCAGTACTTC | CASSQAGGKETQYF
TRBD1 | many | TRBJ1-1 | TRBV24-1 | TGTGCCACCAGTGAAATACAGGGGGGGACTGAAGCTTTCTTT | CATSEIQGGTEAFF
NA | NA | TRBJ1-1 | TRBV9 | TGTGCCAGCAGCGTAGCGGAGAACACTGAAGCTTTCTTT | CASSVAENTEAFF
TRBD2 | NA | TRBJ2-5 | TRBV7-2 | TGTGCCAGCAGCTTAGAGGGGGGACTAGCGGGGGGAGAGACCCAGTACTTC | CASSLEGGLAGGETQYF
TRBD1 | many | TRBJ1-4 | TRBV6-2/TRBV6-3 | TGTGCCAGCAGTCTAACATTGAAGGGGGCCGAAAAACTGTTTTTT | CASSLTLKGAEKLFF
NA | many | TRBJ2-5 | TRBV20-1 | TGCAGCGCCCTAGGGGCTCGAGAGACCCAGTACTTC | CSALGARETQYF
TRBD1 | NA | TRBJ2-2 | TRBV27 | TGTGCCAGCAGCCCCCCGGGACAGGGTAACACCGGGGAGCTGTTTTTT | CASSPPGQGNTGELFF
TRBD2 | few | TRBJ2-1 | TRBV29-1 | TGCAGCGTTGAAGGCACTAGCGGGAACCCTAGCTCCTACAATGAGCAGTTCTTC | CSVEGTSGNPSSYNEQFF
TRBD2 | NA | TRBJ2-7 | TRBV24-1 | TGTGCCACCAGTGGAGGGACTAACTACGAGCAGTACTTC | CATSGGTNYEQYF
NA | many | TRBJ2-4 | TRBV12-3/TRBV12-4 | TGTGCCAGCAGCCCCCTGGGGGTCGCCAAAAACATTCAGTACTTC | CASSPLGVAKNIQYF
TRBD1 | few | TRBJ2-7 | TRBV15 | TGTGCCACCAGCGGCGGACAGGGGAAACCCACCTACGAGCAGTACTTC | CATSGGQGKPTYEQYF